The 26 T cell receptor beta chains reported below all come from one sample, sequenced in a study of post-analysis software for immune sequencing data. Study findings and constraints: Patients had higher frequencies than controls of five TRBV segments, including TRBV5-6, TRBV5-1 and TRBV20-1.

Libraries were made from TCR beta cDNA, and they carried unique molecular identifiers. Each CDR3 protein is one row after TCRdb ran MiXCR on the PCR reads. This sample has fewer than 850,000 distinct CDR3 sequences, with 25% to 30% found just once. Antigens of these TCRs are unknown. Sequencing was done on a sample of blood. Receptors originate from a girl aged 10 to 17 with multiple sclerosis.

J is TRBJ2-3 and V is TRBV10-3, with TRBD2 identical over 9 bases. With 6 bases clipped from V and 2 bases from J, the junction kept 6 bases outside the gene matches. Germline CDR1 and CDR2: ENHRY and SYGVKD. CDR3 size: 15 residues. The CDR3: CAIRSSGGYTDTQYF. The CDR3 nucleotides read TGTGCCATCAGATCCAGCGGGGGGTACACAGATACGCAGTATTTT.

This clonotype was counted only a few times. The chain links TRBV7-9 to TRBJ2-1, with 8 bases aligning to TRBD1. The junction had 8 bases not matched to a gene; V was cut back by 7 bases and J by 6 bases. Germline V gene sequence: CDR1 SEHNR, CDR2 FQNEAQ (reference sequence). CDR3 length: 14 residues. CDR3 DNA: TGTGCCAGCACCGGACAGGGTGAATCCAATGAGCAGTTCTTC. This codes for CASTGQGESNEQFF.

The V call is TRBV28, the J call TRBJ1-5, with a weak D call TRBD1 (6 bases). The V gene's germline CDR1 is MDHEN and CDR2 SYDVKM. Trimming shortened V by 5 bases and J by 2 bases, and 10 bases separated the two germline ends. This CDR3 is built from 14 residues. This CDR3 is CASSPQGRNQPQHF. The CDR3 DNA reads TGTGCCAGCAGTCCACAGGGTCGCAATCAGCCCCAGCATTTT. The whole variable domain, remainder taken from reference TRBV28 and TRBJ1-5, is DVKVTQSSRYLVKRTGEKVFLECVQDMDHENMFWYRQDPGLGLRLIYFSYDVKMKEKGDIPEGYSVSREKKERFSLILESASTNQTSMYLCASSPQGRNQPQHFGDGTRLSIL.

The chain joins TRBV10-2 to TRBJ2-1; TRBD1 is a possible D gene (5 bases). Germline CDR1 and CDR2: WSHSY and SAAADI. V was shortened by 5 bases and J by 7 bases, with 15 bases between the two germline ends. This CDR3 is 14 amino acids long. The CDR3 here is CASSFSRAGNEQFF. As DNA, the CDR3 is TGCGCCAGCAGTTTTAGTCGGGCAGGGAATGAGCAGTTCTTC.

The rearrangement links TRBV28 to TRBJ2-1, with 10 nucleotides matching TRBD2. The CDR3 is 16 amino acids. Germline V gene lookup returns CDR1 MDHEN and CDR2 SYDVKM. J was trimmed by 8 bases and V by 5 bases; bases with no gene match: 12. The CDR3 sequence is CASSQTLAGVWYEQFF. The CDR3, as DNA: TGTGCCAGCAGTCAAACGCTAGCGGGAGTTTGGTATGAGCAGTTCTTC. The variable domain in full, with the rest retrieved from reference TRBV28 and TRBJ2-1, is DVKVTQSSRYLVKRTGEKVFLECVQDMDHENMFWYRQDPGLGLRLIYFSYDVKMKEKGDIPEGYSVSREKKERFSLILESASTNQTSMYLCASSQTLAGVWYEQFFGPGTRLTVL.

The V gene is TRBV7-6, the J gene TRBJ2-3; 8 nucleotides line up with TRBD2. With 1 base clipped from V and 1 base from J, the junction kept 4 bases outside the gene matches. Germline V lookup: CDR1 SGHVS, CDR2 FNYEAQ. The CDR3 is 16 residues long. This chain's CDR3 is CASSLGGRIGTDTQYF. The CDR3 region has the DNA TGTGCCAGCAGCTTAGGCGGGAGGATTGGCACAGATACGCAGTATTTT.

This chain connects TRBV4-1 to TRBJ1-1, with D uncertain. The CDR3 covers 15 residues. V lost 0 bases, J lost 11 bases, and 19 bases lay in between. Germline loops: CDR1 MGHRA, CDR2 YSYEKL. The CDR3 sequence is CASSQEATASPGAFF. The CDR3 DNA is TGCGCCAGCAGCCAAGAGGCGACGGCGAGTCCCGGGGCTTTCTTT.

As for this clonotype: The junction does not match germline at one end; this may be a read error. The chain recombines TRBV25-1 with TRBJ2-7; no clear D gene. The CDR3 has 12 amino acids. The germline V gene has CDR1 MGHDK and CDR2 SYGVNS. The CDR3 coding sequence is TGTACCAGCAGTGAAACCAGGTACGAGCAGTACTTC. Residues: CTSSETRYEQYF.

V is TRBV6-2 or TRBV6-3 and J is TRBJ2-7, with TRBD1 matching over 10 bases. The CDR3 is 17 residues long. The junction had 13 bases not matched to a gene; V was cut back by 2 bases and J by 6 bases. Per germline, CDR1 MNHEY and CDR2 SVGEGT. The chain's CDR3 is CASSYPTGTGVLGEQYF. DNA for the CDR3: TGTGCCAGCAGTTACCCGACCGGGACAGGGGTTCTCGGCGAGCAGTACTTC.

The chain has TRBV20-1 and TRBJ1-1; a weak D match, TRBD1 (5 bases). The CDR3 has 14 amino acids. V gave up 1 base and J gave up 11 bases, with 20 bases separating them. CDR1 and CDR2 (germline): DFQATT, SNEGSKA (reference sequence). In nucleotides, the CDR3 is TGCAGTGCTAGAGTACCCGGGGGGGAAGGTGCGGCTTTCTTT. This encodes CSARVPGGEGAAFF.

This clonotype has just a few counts. The V gene is TRBV7-9, the J gene TRBJ2-7; D call uncertain. From germline, CDR1 is SEHNR and CDR2 FQNEAQ (reference sequence). Between the trimmed V and J ends, which lost 3 bases and 3 bases, there was a span of 15 bases. CDR3 size: 15 residues. Written as DNA, the CDR3 is TGTGCCAGCAGCTTCTCCTCGTACAGAGGCTACGAGCAGTACTTC. Residues: CASSFSSYRGYEQYF.

A few counts support this clonotype. The CDR3 loop reads CASSLELPVASYEQYF. The CDR3 DNA sequence: TGTGCCAGCAGCTTAGAACTCCCTGTCGCCTCCTACGAGCAGTACTTC. The genes are TRBV7-8 and TRBJ2-7, with no clear D. V lost 1 base and J lost 0, with 13 bases in between. The germline V gene encodes CDR1 SGHVS and CDR2 FQNEAQ. The CDR3 length is 16 residues. The variable domain in full, completed from reference TRBV7-8 and TRBJ2-7, reads GAGVSQSPRYKVAKRGQDVALRCDPISGHVSLFWYQQALGQGPEFLTYFQNEAQLDKSGLPSDRFFAERPEGSVSTLKIQRTQQEDSAVYLCASSLELPVASYEQYFGPGTRLTVT.

This clonotype showed up just a few times. The chain links TRBV12-3 or TRBV12-4 to TRBJ1-2; D possibly corresponds to TRBD1 (5 bases). The germline V and J ends were trimmed by 0 bases and 6 bases, with 17 bases remaining between them. CDR3 length: 16 residues. The CDR3 here is CASSLAVGPRGDGYTF. CDR3 bases: TGTGCCAGCAGTTTAGCTGTGGGACCAAGAGGTGATGGCTACACCTTC.

V usage is TRBV20-1 and J usage is TRBJ2-3, with 7 positions matching TRBD1. CDR3 length equals 15 residues. Germline V CDR1 and CDR2: DFQATT, SNEGSKA (reference sequence). The V gene end was trimmed by 3 bases and the J gene end by 0 bases; junction bases not matched to a gene: 6. CDR3 residues: CSARRPGQSTDTQYF. CDR3 bases: TGCAGTGCTAGGCGGCCGGGACAGAGCACAGATACGCAGTATTTT.

This clonotype has just a few counts. The rearrangement joins TRBV20-1 to TRBJ1-5, with TRBD1 matching over 9 bases. V was clipped by 0 bases and J by 5 bases; unmatched bases: 5. CDR3 length: 15 residues. Germline V lookup: CDR1 DFQATT, CDR2 SNEGSKA (reference sequence). The CDR3 nucleotides are TGCAGTGCTAGAGATCGGGACAGGGAGTATCAGCCCCAGCATTTT. This gives the protein CSARDRDREYQPQHF.

V gene TRBV28 combines with J gene TRBJ2-7; TRBD1 aligns across 7 bases. Trimming took 6 bases from V and 2 from J; bases not matched to a gene: 10. The CDR3 length is 15 residues. Germline V gives CDR1 MDHEN, CDR2 SYDVKM. The chain's CDR3 is CASSARRQGAYEQYF. The CDR3 nucleotides read TGTGCCAGCAGCGCCCGCCGACAGGGAGCCTACGAGCAGTACTTC.

The V gene is TRBV20-1, the J gene TRBJ1-2, with 7 positions matching TRBD1. The CDR3 totals 13 residues. The germline gives CDR1 DFQATT, CDR2 SNEGSKA (reference sequence). V gave up 3 bases and J gave up 7 bases; unmatched junction bases: 8. The DNA of the CDR3 is TGCAGTGCTAGCCCTGACAGGGCAGGTGGCTACACCTTC. It translates to CSASPDRAGGYTF.

The V and J genes are TRBV2 and TRBJ1-6; D unclear. This CDR3 comprises 14 residues. Germline V gene lookup returns CDR1 SNHLY and CDR2 FYNNEI. Trimming left V 6 bases short and J 7 bases short, with 13 bases between. The CDR3 bases are TGTGCCAGCAGACTCACAAACCAAAATTCACCCCTCCACTTT. As protein: CASRLTNQNSPLHF. Full variable domain (outside the CDR3, taken from reference TRBV2 and TRBJ1-6): EPEVTQTPSHQVTQMGQEVILRCVPISNHLYFYWYRQILGQKVEFLVSFYNNEISEKSEIFDDQFSVERPDGSNFTLKIRSTKLEDSAMYFCASRLTNQNSPLHFGNGTRLTVT.

This clonotype was recorded a few times. The gene calls are TRBV6-5 and TRBJ2-5; D gene ambiguous. The V end lost 4 bases, the J end lost 7 bases, and 10 bases lay between the germline ends. Germline V lookup: CDR1 MNHEY, CDR2 SVGAGI. The CDR3 is 12 residues long. The CDR3 here is CASSWPSGTQYF. The CDR3 coding sequence is TGTGCCAGCAGTTGGCCATCAGGGACCCAGTACTTC.

The gene calls are TRBV7-2 and TRBJ1-2; possibly TRBD1 for D (5 bases). The CDR3 length is 14 residues. Trimming pared 8 bases from V and 3 bases from J, leaving 16 bases between. Germline V lookup: CDR1 SGHTA, CDR2 FQGNSA. The chain's CDR3 is CASSQGGRHYGYTF. CDR3 nucleotide sequence: TGTGCCAGCTCTCAGGGCGGCAGACACTATGGCTACACCTTC.

The chain is built from TRBV7-9 and TRBJ2-7; 12 bases agree with TRBD1. CDR3 size: 15 residues. Germline CDR1 reads SEHNR; CDR2 reads FQNEAQ (reference sequence). After removal of 2 bases from V and 5 bases from J, the junction contained 4 bases not matched to a gene. The CDR3 region is CASSLSGTGGDEQYF. CDR3 nucleotides: TGTGCCAGCAGCTTATCAGGGACAGGGGGCGACGAGCAGTACTTC.

The V gene is TRBV12-3 or TRBV12-4, the J gene TRBJ2-3; a weak D match, TRBD2 (5 bases). CDR3 size: 14 residues. Trimming pared 7 bases from V and 6 bases from J, leaving 17 bases between. The CDR3 loop is CASTPTGLRDTQYF. The DNA for the CDR3 is TGTGCCAGCACCCCGACTGGACTTCGGGATACGCAGTATTTT.

V is TRBV20-1 and J is TRBJ2-7; TRBD1 matches at 7 bases. The CDR3 consists of 13 residues. Germline V gene lookup returns CDR1 DFQATT and CDR2 SNEGSKA (reference sequence). The V and J ends lost 6 bases and 0 bases, in that order; junction bases with no gene match: 5. CDR3 protein: CSARTGRSYEQYF. The CDR3, as DNA: TGCAGTGCGAGGACAGGCCGCTCCTACGAGCAGTACTTC.

Ten or more counts support this clonotype. The V and J genes are TRBV29-1 and TRBJ2-7, with 8 bases that match TRBD1. Germline assignment: CDR1 SQVTM and CDR2 ANQGSEA. V shed 5 bases and J 2 bases; nucleotides not matched to a gene: 8. The CDR3 length is 14 residues. In DNA, the CDR3 is TGCAGCGTTCGATCAGGACAGGGAACCTACGAGCAGTACTTC. Translated: CSVRSGQGTYEQYF.

Notes on this clonotype: It may be a read error: a sequence one base away is much more abundant. The V call is TRBV9, the J call TRBJ2-1; TRBD2 aligns across 7 bases. V lost 2 bases and J lost 8; bases outside the gene matches: 19. The germline V gene has CDR1 SGDLS and CDR2 YYNGEE. This CDR3 is 18 amino acids long. The CDR3 protein is CASSVFMGRAGTADEQFF. In DNA, the CDR3 is TGTGCCAGCAGCGTTTTCATGGGACGAGCGGGAACGGCGGATGAGCAGTTCTTC.

In this sample, this clonotype turned up once. The genes are TRBV20-1 and TRBJ2-5; D remains unclear. CDR1 is DFQATT and CDR2 is SNEGSKA in the germline V gene (reference sequence). CDR3 size: 13 residues. The V end lost 5 bases, the J end lost 3 bases, and 13 bases lay between the germline ends. Written as DNA, the CDR3 is TGCAGTGCTGGAACGGACCAAAAAGAGACCCAGTACTTC. Protein sequence: CSAGTDQKETQYF.